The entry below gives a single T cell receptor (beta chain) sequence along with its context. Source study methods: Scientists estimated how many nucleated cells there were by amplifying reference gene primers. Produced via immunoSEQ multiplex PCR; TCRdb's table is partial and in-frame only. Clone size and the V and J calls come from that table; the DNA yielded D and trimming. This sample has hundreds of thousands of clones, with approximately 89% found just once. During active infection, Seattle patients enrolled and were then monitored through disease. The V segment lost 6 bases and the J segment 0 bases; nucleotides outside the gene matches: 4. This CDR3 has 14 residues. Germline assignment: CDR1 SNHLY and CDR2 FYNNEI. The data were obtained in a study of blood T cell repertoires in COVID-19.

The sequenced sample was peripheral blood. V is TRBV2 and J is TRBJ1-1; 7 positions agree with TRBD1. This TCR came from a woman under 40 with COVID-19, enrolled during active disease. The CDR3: CASSRGQLNTEAFF. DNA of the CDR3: TGTGCCAGCAGCCGGGGACAGCTGAACACTGAAGCTTTCTTT.